Following are 3 T cell receptor beta chains from one sample sequenced in a study of T cells in Graves' hyperthyroidism and ophthalmopathy. There were TCR beta CDR3 regions amplified from RNA transcripts. An initial round of RT-PCR targeting the TCR CDR3 relied on the HTBI primer set. One entry per CDR3 protein results from TCRdb running MiXCR on the multiplex PCR reads. The table lists hundreds of thousands of distinct CDR3 sequences, over 15% of them singletons. The sample comprised blood. Receptors were obtained from a woman under 30 with Graves' hyperthyroidism.

DNA for the CDR3: TGTGCCAGCAGCCCCGCCATTCGGAGTAACTATGGCTACACCTTC. Amino acids: CASSPAIRSNYGYTF. The V and J genes are TRBV16 and TRBJ1-2; D not certain. The germline CDR1 and CDR2 sequences are KGHSY and FQNENV. V lost 4 bases, J lost 1 base, and 13 bases lay in between. The length of the CDR3 is 15 residues.

This clonotype has more than one count but fewer than ten. The chain recombines TRBV20-1 with TRBJ1-2, with D unresolved. The V gene lost 1 base and the J gene lost 2 bases, with 8 bases spanning the gap. The CDR3 totals 13 residues. Germline-derived CDR1 and CDR2 are DFQATT and SNEGSKA (reference sequence). The CDR3 coding sequence is TGCAGTGCTAGAGTAGGTTGGAACTATGGCTACACCTTC. It encodes CSARVGWNYGYTF.

With regard to this clonotype: A much larger clonotype is one base distant, so this may be a read error. The rearrangement uses TRBV2 and TRBJ1-1; D is undetermined. The germline V gene has CDR1 SNHLY and CDR2 FYNNEI. The V gene lost 3 bases and the J gene lost 4 bases, with 12 bases spanning the gap. This CDR3 region has 14 residues. The CDR3 DNA reads TGTGCCAGCAGTGAGGACCCTAAGTGCACTGAAGCTTTCTTT. Protein product: CASSEDPKCTEAFF.